These 30 T cell receptor beta chains came from one sample sequenced in a study of graft-versus-host responses after intestinal transplantation. Profiled with immunoSEQ multiplex PCR; TCRdb holds only in-frame clones, not every one. The table shows just under 65,000 clones, with 85% to 95% occurring only once. These receptors' antigens are unknown. The source material was unstimulated CD8+ T cells sorted from spleen or lymph node cells, sampled before transplant. The source is a human donor who was the organ donor for an intestinal transplant.

CDR3 coding DNA: TGTGCCAGCAGCCAAGGGGGGCACGAGCAGTACTTC. Translating it yields CASSQGGHEQYF. The gene calls are TRBV14 and TRBJ2-7; maybe TRBD1 (6 bases). The germline CDR1 and CDR2 sequences are SGHDN and FVKESK. Trimming removed 1 base from V and 5 bases from J, with 6 bases in between. The CDR3 contains 12 residues.

The V gene is TRBV10-3, the J gene TRBJ2-2, with a weak D call TRBD2 (6 bases). Looked up from germline, CDR1 is ENHRY and CDR2 is SYGVKD. This CDR3 contains 15 residues. Trimming left V 0 bases short and J 5 bases short, with 10 bases between. As DNA, the CDR3 is TGTGCCATCAGTGAGTCGGGACTCCCAACCGGGGAGCTGTTTTTT. Its protein is CAISESGLPTGELFF.

The CDR3 sequence is CASSLLGAGELFF. DNA for the CDR3: TGTGCCAGCAGTTTATTGGGAGCCGGGGAGCTGTTTTTT. The chain carries TRBV27 and TRBJ2-2, with a possible D match to TRBD2 (5 bases). Trimming cost V 1 base and J 6 bases, with 6 bases left between them. Germline values: CDR1 MNHEY, CDR2 SMNVEV (reference sequence). The CDR3 covers 13 residues.

The chain carries TRBV11-1 and TRBJ2-7, with D perhaps TRBD2 (6 bases). V gave up 2 bases and J gave up 2 bases, with 19 bases separating them. Germline V lookup: CDR1 SGHAT, CDR2 FQDESV (reference sequence). The CDR3 is 17 amino acids. The CDR3 coding sequence is TGTGCCAGCAGCTTAAGCGGTGTCGGGGGACTCACCTACGAGCAGTACTTC. It yields the protein CASSLSGVGGLTYEQYF.

CDR3 in amino acids: CASSLELYGRPYNEQFF. The DNA of the CDR3 is TGTGCCAGCAGCTTAGAACTTTACGGGAGGCCCTACAATGAGCAGTTCTTC. The chain uses TRBV5-4 and TRBJ2-1, with 7 bases matching TRBD2. J lost 2 bases, V lost 2 bases, and 10 bases had no gene match. This CDR3 contains 17 residues. Germline CDR1 reads SGHNT; CDR2 reads YYREEE (reference sequence).

The CDR3 bases are TGTGCCAGCAGCTTATCATGGGCAGGGGGCACTGGCTACACCTTC. This sequence encodes CASSLSWAGGTGYTF. This rearrangement joins TRBV13 to TRBJ1-2; TRBD1 matches 8 bases. After removal of 2 bases from V and 7 bases from J, the junction contained 9 bases not matched to a gene. The CDR3 totals 15 residues. CDR1 is PRHDT, CDR2 FYEKMQ, per germline (reference sequence).

The chain is built from TRBV19 and TRBJ2-1; the match to TRBD2 covers 8 bases. J gave up 6 bases and V 5 bases, and 9 bases lay outside the gene matches. The CDR3 contains 15 residues. The germline V gene encodes CDR1 LNHDA and CDR2 SQIVND (reference sequence). The CDR3 DNA follows: TGTGCCAGTAGTCTAAGCGGGAGTCAGGGCAATGAGCAGTTCTTC. This codes for CASSLSGSQGNEQFF.

The chain couples TRBV19 to TRBJ2-5, with a weak D call TRBD2 (5 bases). Deletions cut 4 bases from V and 4 bases from J, with 13 bases between. Germline V gene data show CDR1 as LNHDA and CDR2 as SQIVND (reference sequence). CDR3 length: 14 residues. The CDR3 nucleotides read TGTGCCAGTAGTACCAAGGGAGAGCTAGAGACCCAGTACTTC. Residues: CASSTKGELETQYF.

CDR3 loop: CASSISSTEAFF. The CDR3 DNA follows: TGTGCCAGTAGTATTTCGAGCACTGAAGCTTTCTTT. The genes are TRBV19 and TRBJ1-1; D remains unclear. Per germline, CDR1 LNHDA and CDR2 SQIVND (reference sequence). This CDR3 region has 12 residues. The V end lost 3 bases, the J end lost 4 bases, and 6 bases lay between the germline ends.

The CDR3 DNA is TGTGCCAGCAGCGTAAATAGCGGTCTCACCTACAATGAGCAGTTCTTC. It yields the protein CASSVNSGLTYNEQFF. V gene TRBV9 combines with J gene TRBJ2-1; D is perhaps TRBD2 (6 bases). CDR3 length equals 16 residues. From germline, CDR1 is SGDLS and CDR2 YYNGEE. V lost 1 base and J 2 bases, leaving 13 bases between the germline ends.

The chain recombines TRBV5-1 with TRBJ1-5; D gene unclear. Trimming cost V 3 bases and J 4 bases, with 8 bases left between them. Germline V gene data show CDR1 as SGHRS and CDR2 as YFSETQ. The CDR3 totals 13 residues. The chain's CDR3 is CASSSGNNQPQHF. CDR3 DNA: TGCGCCAGCAGCTCCGGGAATAATCAGCCCCAGCATTTT.

The chain is built from TRBV7-9 and TRBJ2-6; perhaps TRBD2 as D (5 bases). The CDR3 spans 14 residues. Looked up from germline, CDR1 is SEHNR and CDR2 is FQNEAQ (reference sequence). V was trimmed by 1 base and J by 4 bases, leaving 5 bases between them. The CDR3: CASSLGRGANVLTF. The DNA of the CDR3 is TGTGCCAGCAGCTTAGGGAGGGGGGCCAACGTCCTGACTTTC.

This clone has just one count. V usage is TRBV5-1 and J usage is TRBJ2-1, with TRBD2 identical over 11 bases. CDR3 length: 16 residues. V lost 4 bases, J lost 8 bases, and 11 bases stayed unmatched. Germline V CDR1 and CDR2: SGHRS, YFSETQ. The CDR3 loop reads CASSPLAGGPQYEQFF. The CDR3 DNA reads as TGCGCCAGCAGCCCCTTAGCGGGAGGGCCCCAATATGAGCAGTTCTTC.

This chain connects TRBV29-1 to TRBJ1-1; 7 bases map to TRBD1. The germline V gene encodes CDR1 SQVTM and CDR2 ANQGSEA. The CDR3 loop spans 13 amino acids. Germline trimming cut 7 bases from V and 1 base from J; bases unmatched to any gene: 6. CDR3 DNA: TGCAGCGCTCAATCAGGGGGGAACACTGAAGCTTTCTTT. Amino acids: CSAQSGGNTEAFF.

V usage is TRBV28 and J usage is TRBJ1-1; D possibly corresponds to TRBD1 (6 bases). Germline lookup yields CDR1 MDHEN and CDR2 SYDVKM. The CDR3 covers 14 residues. Trimming took off 8 bases at V and 0 bases at J, with 13 bases between the two ends. This CDR3 reads CASESGDMNTEAFF. The CDR3 DNA sequence: TGTGCCAGCGAATCAGGGGACATGAACACTGAAGCTTTCTTT.

The rearrangement joins TRBV7-3 to TRBJ2-7; a weak D match, TRBD1 (5 bases). V was clipped by 2 bases and J by 2 bases, with 16 bases between them. The CDR3 runs to 16 residues. From germline, CDR1 is SGHTA and CDR2 FQGTGA. The CDR3 sequence is CASSLSGGAAPYEQYF. CDR3 bases: TGTGCCAGCAGCTTATCTGGTGGGGCCGCACCCTACGAGCAGTACTTC.

The chain couples TRBV11-2 to TRBJ2-3, with D hard to call. Germline V CDR1 and CDR2: SGHAT, FQNNGV. The CDR3 consists of 12 residues. Deletions cut 5 bases from V and 6 bases from J, with 9 bases between. The CDR3 region has the DNA TGTGCCAGCAGCCCACCAACTGATACGCAGTATTTT. The encoded protein is CASSPPTDTQYF. Drawing the rest from reference TRBV11-2 and TRBJ2-3, the complete variable domain is EAGVAQSPRYKIIEKRQSVAFWCNPISGHATLYWYQQILGQGPKLLIQFQNNGVVDDSQLPKDRFSAERLKGVDSTLKIQPAKLEDSAVYLCASSPPTDTQYFGPGTRLTVL.

The CDR3 spells CASSQGTSGSIADTQYF. The DNA for the CDR3 is TGTGCCAGCAGCCAAGGGACTAGCGGGAGCATTGCAGATACGCAGTATTTT. The chain has TRBV4-2 and TRBJ2-3, with 13 bases identical to TRBD2. CDR1 is LGHNA and CDR2 is YNFKEQ in the germline V gene. V dropped 1 base and J dropped 4; count of bases not matched to a gene: 5. CDR3 size: 17 residues.

The genes are TRBV29-1 and TRBJ1-1, with TRBD1 as a possible D gene (5 bases). The CDR3 contains 12 residues. The germline V gene has CDR1 SQVTM and CDR2 ANQGSEA. The V end lost 6 bases, the J end lost 4 bases, and 12 bases lay between the germline ends. CDR3 loop: CSVGVQGTEAFF. CDR3 nucleotides: TGCAGCGTCGGTGTGCAGGGCACTGAAGCTTTCTTT.

As to this clone: Other DNA sequences in this sample translate to the same CDR3. V is TRBV28 and J is TRBJ2-4; no reliable D call. The CDR3 runs to 13 residues. In germline, CDR1 is MDHEN, CDR2 SYDVKM. V was clipped by 5 bases and J by 0 bases, with 5 bases between them. CDR3 sequence: CASSLLAKNIQYF. For the CDR3, the DNA is TGTGCCAGCAGTCTACTAGCCAAAAACATTCAGTACTTC.

This sequence joins TRBV30 and TRBJ2-1; no firm D call. The CDR3 is 15 residues long. Germline V CDR1 and CDR2: GTSNPN, SVGIG (reference sequence). Trimming cost V 0 bases and J 6 bases, with 15 bases left between them. DNA of the CDR3: TGTGCCTGGAGTGTACCGGTCATGCGCTTCAATGAGCAGTTCTTC. Protein: CAWSVPVMRFNEQFF.

The rearrangement links TRBV6-5 to TRBJ1-5; no clear D gene. With 5 bases removed from V and 8 bases from J, the gap between germline ends came to 16 bases. The CDR3 length is 14 residues. The germline gives CDR1 MNHEY, CDR2 SVGAGI. CDR3 sequence (DNA): TGTGCCAGCAGTGAAGGAGGAGGGAGCGAGCCCCAGCATTTT. This gives the protein CASSEGGGSEPQHF.

V is TRBV9 and J is TRBJ2-1, with 9 bases fitting TRBD2. In germline, CDR1 is SGDLS, CDR2 YYNGEE. After removal of 0 bases from V and 8 bases from J, the junction contained 6 bases not matched to a gene. This CDR3 is built from 15 residues. The CDR3 DNA is TGTGCCAGCAGCGTAGTAGCGGGAGTAGCAGATGAGCAGTTCTTC. As protein: CASSVVAGVADEQFF. Together with reference TRBV9 and TRBJ2-1, the CDR3 gives the full variable domain: DSGVTQTPKHLITATGQRVTLRCSPRSGDLSVYWYQQSLDQGLQFLIQYYNGEERAKGNILERFSAQQFPDLHSELNLSSLELGDSALYFCASSVVAGVADEQFFGPGTRLTVL.

The CDR3 is CSVGVSGSRDTQYF. CDR3 bases: TGCAGCGTTGGGGTTAGCGGGAGTCGGGATACGCAGTATTTT. The chain carries TRBV29-1 and TRBJ2-3, with 9 bases lining up with TRBD2. CDR1 and CDR2 (germline): SQVTM, ANQGSEA. CDR3 length: 14 residues. The ends lost 4 bases at V and 6 bases at J; junction bases unmatched: 8.

The chain couples TRBV28 to TRBJ1-2; D is possibly TRBD1 (5 bases). The CDR3 sequence is 14 residues long. V gave up 3 bases and J gave up 3 bases, with 11 bases separating them. Germline lookup yields CDR1 MDHEN and CDR2 SYDVKM. The CDR3 bases are TGTGCCAGCAGTTTCGCGGGGGACTACTATGGCTACACCTTC. Its protein is CASSFAGDYYGYTF.

The J gene is TRBJ1-2, the V gene TRBV5-3; D is perhaps TRBD1 (5 bases). TRBV5-3 is an ORF for which the function is uncertain. Trimming pared 1 base from V and 3 bases from J, leaving 10 bases between. The CDR3 is 14 amino acids. This chain's CDR3 is CARSLRGLDYGYTF. In DNA, the CDR3 is TGTGCCAGAAGCTTGAGGGGTCTTGACTATGGCTACACCTTC.

V is TRBV7-8 and J is TRBJ2-7; no definite D call. CDR1 SGHVS and CDR2 FQNEAQ come from the germline V gene. CDR3 length equals 13 residues. Trimming cost V 1 base and J 2 bases, with 6 bases left between them. The chain's CDR3 is CASSLELPYEQYF. The CDR3 DNA reads TGTGCCAGCAGCTTAGAACTTCCCTACGAGCAGTACTTC.

The chain links TRBV19 to TRBJ1-5; D not resolved. V gave up 10 bases and J gave up 5 bases, with 15 bases separating them. The CDR3 contains 13 residues. Germline V gene sequence: CDR1 LNHDA, CDR2 SQIVND (reference sequence). The CDR3 is CATSGEIDQPQHF. The CDR3 nucleotides are TGTGCCACCTCCGGGGAAATCGATCAGCCCCAGCATTTT.

This chain connects TRBV5-5 to TRBJ2-1; TRBD2 agrees at 7 bases. Per germline, CDR1 SGHKS and CDR2 YYEKEE (reference sequence). CDR3 length: 15 residues. Unmatched junction bases numbered 8, after V lost 0 bases and J lost 8 bases. The CDR3 DNA reads TGTGCCAGCAGCTTGGTGGCGGGAGATTGGTATGAGCAGTTCTTC. Its protein product is CASSLVAGDWYEQFF. The full variable domain, completed using reference TRBV5-5 and TRBJ2-1, is DAGVTQSPTHLIKTRGQQVTLRCSPISGHKSVSWYQQVLGQGPQFIFQYYEKEERGRGNFPDRFSARQFPNYSSELNVNALLLGDSALYLCASSLVAGDWYEQFFGPGTRLTVL.

The rearrangement links TRBV4-1 to TRBJ2-1; D is ambiguous. The length of the CDR3 is 14 residues. The V and J ends lost 3 bases and 2 bases respectively, with 8 bases between them. Germline V gives CDR1 MGHRA, CDR2 YSYEKL. CDR3 protein: CASSQSQTYNEQFF. CDR3 DNA: TGCGCCAGCAGCCAGTCTCAGACCTACAATGAGCAGTTCTTC.